A selection of T cell receptor beta chains follows, all from one sample in a study of Graves' ophthalmopathy and Graves' hyperthyroidism. TCRdb reprocessed the multiplex PCR reads via MiXCR and lists one record per CDR3 protein. The data contain around 1.1 million distinct CDR3 sequences, about 40% of them singletons. Material for sequencing was peripheral blood or thyroid tissue (not recorded which). All receptors derive from an adult man with Graves' hyperthyroidism. The CDR3 runs from the conserved cysteine through the conserved F or W. The order of the fields is J gene, V gene, D gene, clone size, CDR3 protein, CDR3 DNA. A D gene is named only where the DNA matches it firmly. Where a row states a size, it is once, few, many or the class of an expanded clone; other rows omit it.

>TRBJ1-6|TRBV30|NA|few
CAWSVQGYNSPLHF
TGTGCCTGGAGTGTACAGGGATACAATTCACCCCTCCACTTT
>TRBJ2-7|TRBV7-9|TRBD2|many
CASSPRSAGGPSEQYF
TGTGCCAGCAGCCCCCGGTCAGCGGGAGGGCCCTCGGAGCAGTACTTC
>TRBJ2-7|TRBV5-1|NA|few
CASSLEQGRVYEQYF
TGCGCCAGCAGCTTGGAACAGGGGAGGGTCTACGAGCAGTACTTC
>TRBJ1-1|TRBV19|NA|many
CASSISPGPQFAEAFF
TGTGCCAGTAGTATCTCCCCGGGGCCGCAATTCGCTGAAGCTTTCTTT
>TRBJ1-6|TRBV7-2|NA|NA
CASRPEGGERGGYHF
TGTGCCAGCAGACCCGAAGGAGGCGAAAGGGGTGGCTACCACTTT
>TRBJ1-2|TRBV6-1|NA|many
CASKFGVRNYGYTF
TGTGCCAGCAAGTTTGGCGTAAGGAACTATGGCTACACCTTC
>TRBJ2-5|TRBV2|NA|many
CASSGDGQETQYF
TGTGCCAGCAGTGGGGACGGCCAAGAGACCCAGTACTTC
>TRBJ2-2|TRBV19|TRBD2|many
CASQRGGLTGELFF
TGTGCCAGTCAGCGGGGCGGCCTCACCGGGGAGCTGTTTTTT
>TRBJ2-5|TRBV12-3/TRBV12-4|NA|NA
CASSRDTTQYF
TGTGCCAGCAGTCGGGACACGACCCAGTACTTC
>TRBJ1-5|TRBV29-1|NA|NA
CSVEDRGVGNQPQHF
TGCAGCGTTGAAGATCGGGGAGTTGGCAATCAGCCCCAGCATTTT
>TRBJ2-2|TRBV20-1|NA|few
CSARGAEGDLPGELFF
TGCAGTGCTAGGGGGGCCGAGGGAGATCTTCCCGGGGAGCTGTTTTTT
>TRBJ2-3|TRBV7-2|TRBD2|NA
CASSPTGTSGSDTQYF
TGTGCCAGCAGCCCAACCGGGACTAGCGGGTCCGATACGCAGTATTTT
>TRBJ1-6|TRBV15|NA|once
CATSSPRVGPSTYSPLHF
TGTGCCACCAGCAGCCCCAGAGTTGGGCCCTCGACCTATTCACCCCTCCACTTT
>TRBJ1-2|TRBV29-1|NA|many
CSVEGGGGGYTF
TGCAGCGTTGAAGGGGGGGGTGGCGGCTACACCTTC
>TRBJ2-5|TRBV20-1|TRBD2|NA
CSDAGLAGKETQYF
TGCAGTGATGCGGGACTAGCGGGGAAAGAGACCCAGTACTTC
>TRBJ2-5|TRBV9|TRBD2|many
CASSEGGGGARETQYF
TGTGCCAGCAGCGAGGGCGGCGGGGGGGCCCGAGAGACCCAGTACTTC
>TRBJ1-2|TRBV10-3|NA|NA
CAISDYGRGTNYGYTF
TGTGCCATCAGTGATTATGGGCGGGGGACTAACTATGGCTACACCTTC
>TRBJ2-7|TRBV2|TRBD1|many
CASRTGGGEQYF
TGTGCCAGCCGGACAGGGGGCGGCGAGCAGTACTTC
>TRBJ2-5|TRBV6-2/TRBV6-3|TRBD2|many
CASSRPGLDQYF
TGTGCCAGCAGTAGACCGGGACTAGACCAGTACTTC
>TRBJ2-7|TRBV7-8|NA|few
CATGLGGDYEQYF
TGTGCCACCGGCTTAGGAGGGGACTACGAGCAGTACTTC
>TRBJ2-7|TRBV5-1|TRBD1|many
CASSFGTGGSSYEQYF
TGCGCCAGCAGCTTCGGGACAGGGGGGAGCTCCTACGAGCAGTACTTC
>TRBJ1-3|TRBV29-1|NA|many
CSVQWESGNTIYF
TGCAGCGTTCAATGGGAATCTGGAAACACCATATATTTT
>TRBJ2-5|TRBV12-3/TRBV12-4|TRBD1|NA
CAGSFRGQETQYF
TGTGCCGGCAGTTTCAGGGGGCAAGAGACCCAGTACTTC
>TRBJ1-1|TRBV6-1|NA|NA
CASSYGAFF
TGTGCCAGCAGTTACGGGGCTTTCTTT
>TRBJ1-1|TRBV9|NA|many
CASSVAGRGEAFF
TGTGCCAGCAGCGTAGCTGGCAGGGGTGAGGCTTTCTTT
>TRBJ2-5|TRBV20-1|NA|few
CSARDRSERETQYF
TGCAGTGCTAGAGATCGTTCCGAAAGGGAGACCCAGTACTTC
>TRBJ1-5|TRBV6-2/TRBV6-3|NA|NA
CASSYRAPTEPQHF
TGTGCCAGCAGTTACAGGGCCCCCACTGAGCCCCAGCATTTT
>TRBJ2-6|TRBV6-5|NA|many
CASSYGVGAGANVLTF
TGTGCCAGCAGTTACGGGGTGGGGGCTGGGGCCAACGTCCTGACTTTC
>TRBJ1-2|TRBV14|TRBD1|NA
CASSQDWAGTGLAYTF
TGTGCCAGCAGCCAAGATTGGGCGGGGACAGGGCTGGCCTACACCTTC
>TRBJ2-7|TRBV12-3/TRBV12-4|NA|few
CASSFGWEAMREQYF
TGTGCCAGCAGTTTCGGGTGGGAGGCCATGCGTGAGCAGTACTTC
>TRBJ2-2|TRBV10-3|TRBD1|NA
CANGTGVSGELFF
TGTGCCAACGGGACAGGGGTTTCCGGGGAGCTGTTTTTT
>TRBJ2-7|TRBV2|TRBD1|few
CASSERDRAVYEQYF
TGTGCCAGCAGTGAACGGGACAGGGCAGTTTACGAGCAGTACTTC